The 20 T cell receptor beta chains given below trace back to one sample, sequenced in a study of blood T cell repertoires in COVID-19. Measured with immunoSEQ multiplex PCR; TCRdb has only the in-frame clones, and not every one. In the table there are 200,000 or so clones, roughly 83% of which are singletons. Sequenced sample: PBMCs or T cells enriched from blood (not recorded which). The origin of the receptors is a woman aged 40 to 50 with acute COVID-19.

The rearrangement joins TRBV28 to TRBJ2-1; D might be TRBD2 (6 bases). V shed 6 bases and J shed 6 bases, with 12 bases lying between them. The germline gives CDR1 MDHEN, CDR2 SYDVKM. The CDR3 is 13 residues long. The CDR3 loop reads CASREGGANEQFF. DNA of the CDR3: TGTGCCAGCAGGGAGGGTGGAGCCAATGAGCAGTTCTTC.

The rearrangement links TRBV7-9 to TRBJ1-1, with 9 nucleotides matching TRBD1. The CDR3 length is 14 residues. V gave up 1 base and J gave up 11 bases; unmatched junction bases: 8. The germline V gene has CDR1 SEHNR and CDR2 FQNEAQ (reference sequence). The CDR3 region has the DNA TGTGCCAGCAGCTTAGGAGTTTCTGACAGGGGGGCTTTCTTT. Translated, it gives CASSLGVSDRGAFF. The whole variable domain, remainder taken from reference TRBV7-9 and TRBJ1-1, is DTGVSQNPRHKITKRGQNVTFRCDPISEHNRLYWYRQTLGQGPEFLTYFQNEAQLEKSRLLSDRFSAERPKGSFSTLEIQRTEQGDSAMYLCASSLGVSDRGAFFGQGTRLTVV.

This chain links TRBV4-1 with TRBJ2-7; D is unclear. This CDR3 has 13 residues. The V end was cut by 1 base, the J end by 3 bases, with 7 bases between. Germline V gene sequence: CDR1 MGHRA, CDR2 YSYEKL. Here the CDR3 DNA reads TGCGCCAGCAGCCAAGTTCCTCTCTACGAGCAGTACTTC. Amino acid sequence: CASSQVPLYEQYF.

The chain carries TRBV11-2 and TRBJ2-7, with 11 nucleotides matching TRBD2. V was clipped by 4 bases and J by 2 bases; unmatched bases: 7. There are 16 residues in the CDR3. The germline gives CDR1 SGHAT, CDR2 FQNNGV. The CDR3 sequence is CASSSQLAGEPYEQYF. For the CDR3, the DNA is TGTGCCAGCAGCTCCCAACTAGCGGGGGAACCCTACGAGCAGTACTTC.

The rearrangement uses TRBV7-9 and TRBJ2-2; weak D call: TRBD1 (6 bases). This CDR3 is built from 16 residues. CDR1 is SEHNR and CDR2 is FQNEAQ in the germline V gene (reference sequence). Trimming shortened V by 4 bases and J by 0 bases, and 12 bases separated the two germline ends. This CDR3 reads CASSSWGTSNTGELFF. In DNA, the CDR3 is TGTGCCAGCAGCTCCTGGGGGACATCGAACACCGGGGAGCTGTTTTTT.

CDR3 nucleotides: TGTGCCAGCAGCTCTCTTAGAAAGGGGATAAACACTGAAGCTTTCTTT. Translating it yields CASSSLRKGINTEAFF. J is TRBJ1-1 and V is TRBV7-9; D may be TRBD1 (5 bases). From germline, CDR1 is SEHNR and CDR2 FQNEAQ (reference sequence). V was pared by 4 bases and J by 2 bases, with 17 bases between. CDR3 length: 16 residues.

V usage is TRBV19 and J usage is TRBJ2-5; 9 positions agree with TRBD2. V trimming: 5 bases; J trimming: 1 base; junction bases outside the gene matches: 11. CDR1 and CDR2 (germline): LNHDA, SQIVND (reference sequence). The CDR3 length is 17 residues. The CDR3 protein is CASSEGKAGGSQETQYF. The DNA for the CDR3 is TGTGCCAGTAGTGAGGGCAAAGCGGGAGGTTCCCAAGAGACCCAGTACTTC.

The V call is TRBV2, the J call TRBJ2-1, with 12 bases identical to TRBD2. Germline V gene sequence: CDR1 SNHLY, CDR2 FYNNEI. There are 14 residues in the CDR3. J gave up 5 bases and V 9 bases, and 5 bases lay outside the gene matches. CDR3: CARGWTSGNNEQFF. CDR3 bases: TGTGCCAGGGGCTGGACTAGCGGGAACAATGAGCAGTTCTTC.

The V call is TRBV6-5, the J call TRBJ2-7; tentatively, D is TRBD2 (7 bases). This CDR3 contains 12 residues. V lost 6 bases, J lost 6 bases, and 12 bases lay in between. Germline V gene lookup returns CDR1 MNHEY and CDR2 SVGAGI. The CDR3 DNA reads TGTGCCAGCAGGGTGGGAGGGGGCGAGCAGTACTTC. Encoded protein: CASRVGGGEQYF.

The chain couples TRBV30 to TRBJ1-2; 11 nucleotides match TRBD1. V shed 2 bases, J shed 14 bases, and the junction held 7 bases outside the gene matches. Per the germline V gene, CDR1 is GTSNPN and CDR2 is SVGIG (reference sequence). This CDR3 is 12 amino acids long. The CDR3 loop reads CAWSPGQGGLTF. CDR3 in DNA: TGTGCCTGGAGTCCGGGACAGGGGGGCCTTACCTTC.

This clone has only one observation. The genes are TRBV4-2 and TRBJ1-4, with D tentatively TRBD1 (6 bases). The V end was cut by 0 bases, the J end by 8 bases, with 16 bases between. The CDR3 has 16 amino acids. Germline assignment: CDR1 LGHNA and CDR2 YNFKEQ. CDR3 DNA sequence: TGTGCCAGCAGCCAAGATCGGCCAGGGGTGGGAGAAAAACTGTTTTTT. This encodes CASSQDRPGVGEKLFF.

This clone was observed once. DNA for the CDR3: TGTGCCATCAGTGAGGAGGGGGGGGCAACCCAAACAAGAGATACGCAGTATTTT. Translated, it gives CAISEEGGATQTRDTQYF. The chain uses TRBV10-3 and TRBJ2-3; weak D call: TRBD2 (7 bases). V was pared by 2 bases and J by 5 bases, with 23 bases between. The CDR3 contains 18 residues. Germline CDR1 and CDR2: ENHRY and SYGVKD.

In its sample, this clone was seen once. V gene TRBV2 combines with J gene TRBJ2-7; 9 bases align to TRBD1. This CDR3 is built from 13 residues. The V segment lost 8 bases and the J segment 3 bases; nucleotides outside the gene matches: 5. Germline lookup yields CDR1 SNHLY and CDR2 FYNNEI. This CDR3 reads CASSGTGNYEQYF. For the CDR3, the DNA is TGTGCCAGCTCTGGGACAGGGAACTACGAGCAGTACTTC. Supplemented by reference TRBV2 and TRBJ2-7, the full variable domain reads EPEVTQTPSHQVTQMGQEVILRCVPISNHLYFYWYRQILGQKVEFLVSFYNNEISEKSEIFDDQFSVERPDGSNFTLKIRSTKLEDSAMYFCASSGTGNYEQYFGPGTRLTVT.

This clone showed up just a few times. V is TRBV5-4 and J is TRBJ1-2, with TRBD1 matching 7 bases. Germline V CDR1 and CDR2: SGHNT, YYREEE (reference sequence). The CDR3 extends over 13 amino acids. Trimming cost V 4 bases and J 6 bases; bases outside gene matches: 6. The CDR3 loop reads CASSVVQGHGYTF. The CDR3 DNA reads TGTGCCAGCAGCGTCGTACAGGGGCATGGCTACACCTTC.

The chain links TRBV18 to TRBJ2-7; no clear D gene. There are 14 residues in the CDR3. Trimming cost V 4 bases and J 0 bases, with 10 bases left between them. CDR1 and CDR2 from the germline V gene are KGHSH and LQKENI. The CDR3 loop reads CASSRIRSSYEQYF. The CDR3 DNA reads TGTGCCAGCTCACGTATAAGGAGCTCCTACGAGCAGTACTTC. The full variable domain, rest sourced from reference TRBV18 and TRBJ2-7, is NAGVMQNPRHLVRRRGQEARLRCSPMKGHSHVYWYRQLPEEGLKFMVYLQKENIIDESGMPKERFSAEFPKEGPSILRIQQVVRGDSAAYFCASSRIRSSYEQYFGPGTRLTVT.

The chain employs TRBV2 and TRBJ1-2; possibly TRBD1 for D (6 bases). CDR3 length: 14 amino acids. Germline CDR1 and CDR2: SNHLY and FYNNEI. V was cut by 6 bases and J by 6 bases, with 17 bases left in between. CDR3 nucleotide sequence: TGTGCCAGCAGCGTCATTGGGGGCGAGAATGGCTACACCTTC. Encoded protein: CASSVIGGENGYTF.

This chain links TRBV7-2 with TRBJ2-2, with 12 bases identical to TRBD2. This CDR3 has 18 amino acids. The J segment lost 4 bases and the V segment lost 5 bases, leaving 11 bases of the junction unmatched. The germline CDR1 and CDR2 sequences are SGHTA and FQGNSA. This CDR3 is CASSPHRLAGAPTGELFF. CDR3 bases: TGTGCCAGCAGCCCCCACCGACTAGCGGGGGCCCCCACCGGGGAGCTGTTTTTT.

The chain combines TRBV9 with TRBJ1-4; possibly TRBD1 for D (5 bases). The CDR3 has 13 residues. Germline V gene sequence: CDR1 SGDLS, CDR2 YYNGEE. V lost 4 bases and J 11 bases, leaving 15 bases between the germline ends. The CDR3, as DNA: TGTGCCAGCAGCCCAGGGCCGGTCGTGAAACTGTTTTTT. The encoded protein is CASSPGPVVKLFF. Variable domain in full (rest from reference TRBV9 and TRBJ1-4): DSGVTQTPKHLITATGQRVTLRCSPRSGDLSVYWYQQSLDQGLQFLIQYYNGEERAKGNILERFSAQQFPDLHSELNLSSLELGDSALYFCASSPGPVVKLFFGSGTQLSVL.

J is TRBJ1-4 and V is TRBV5-1; 9 bases agree with TRBD1. After removal of 4 bases from V and 10 bases from J, the junction contained 11 bases not matched to a gene. Germline V gene data show CDR1 as SGHRS and CDR2 as YFSETQ. The length of the CDR3 is 15 residues. CDR3 nucleotide sequence: TGCGCCAGCAGCCCAAACCCCGGGACAGGGTCAAAACTGTTTTTT. Encoded protein: CASSPNPGTGSKLFF.

J is TRBJ1-6 and V is TRBV18; D gene uncertain. V lost 3 bases, J lost 9 bases, and 9 bases lay in between. Germline CDR1 and CDR2: KGHSH and LQKENI. CDR3 length: 13 residues. The CDR3 DNA sequence: TGTGCCAGCTCACCTGGGGAGGGTTCACCCCTCCACTTT. Encoded protein: CASSPGEGSPLHF.